This entry lists 26 T cell receptor beta chains sequenced from one sample in a study of T cells in Graves' hyperthyroidism and ophthalmopathy. Amplification of TCR beta CDR3 regions was performed using RNA transcripts as template. HTBI primers drove first-round RT-PCR of the TCR CDR3. In TCRdb, the multiplex PCR reads were re-called with MiXCR into one record per CDR3 protein. The sample records hundreds of thousands of distinct CDR3 sequences, 12% to 15% being singletons. Sequenced input: blood. The source is a woman aged 60 to 75 with Graves' ophthalmopathy.

The sample holds many counts of this clonotype. The chain uses TRBV2 and TRBJ2-3; 10 positions match TRBD1. V lost 4 bases and J lost 6; bases outside the gene matches: 7. Germline loops: CDR1 SNHLY, CDR2 FYNNEI. The CDR3 contains 15 residues. CDR3 in DNA: TGTGCCAGCAGTGGGGACAGGGGCTTCGCGGATACGCAGTATTTT. This translates into CASSGDRGFADTQYF.

This clonotype turned up a few times. At one end, the junction sequence differs from germline, possibly due to a read error. V usage is TRBV20-1 and J usage is TRBJ2-2; D not certain. CDR1 is DFQATT and CDR2 is SNEGSKA in the germline V gene (reference sequence). The CDR3 is made up of 16 amino acids. The CDR3 DNA sequence: TGCGGTGCTAGAGATGACCGACAAAGAGGCACCGGGGAGCTGTTTTTT. It is translated as CGARDDRQRGTGELFF.

This clonotype was detected many times. The gene calls are TRBV7-2 and TRBJ2-7; D call uncertain. CDR3 length equals 14 residues. CDR1 and CDR2 (germline): SGHTA, FQGNSA. Trimming took 1 base from V and 1 from J, leaving 8 bases between them. The CDR3 coding sequence is TGTGCCAGCAGCTTAGGATCGTATTCCTACGAGCAGTACTTC. This encodes CASSLGSYSYEQYF. The variable domain in full, with the rest retrieved from reference TRBV7-2 and TRBJ2-7, is GAGVSQSPSNKVTEKGKDVELRCDPISGHTALYWYRQSLGQGLEFLIYFQGNSAPDKSGLPSDRFSAERTGGSVSTLTIQRTQQEDSAVYLCASSLGSYSYEQYFGPGTRLTVT.

Many counts were recorded for this clonotype. The V and J genes are TRBV24-1 and TRBJ1-2, with 10 bases that match TRBD1. V was clipped by 0 bases and J by 6 bases; unmatched bases: 9. The germline CDR1 and CDR2 sequences are KGHDR and SFDVKD. The CDR3 contains 17 residues. CDR3 loop: CATSDLRDDRGLNGYTF. CDR3 nucleotide sequence: TGTGCCACCAGTGATTTGAGGGATGACAGGGGGCTCAATGGCTACACCTTC.

This clonotype came up many times. This chain uses TRBV5-6 with TRBJ1-4, with D uncertain. Germline-derived CDR1 and CDR2 are SGHDT and YYEEEE. This CDR3 contains 14 residues. Trimming took off 1 base at V and 6 bases at J, with 10 bases between the two ends. CDR3 bases: TGTGCCAGCAGCTTGACATGGAAGGATGAAAAACTGTTTTTT. Translation gives CASSLTWKDEKLFF.

Regarding this clonotype: A much larger clonotype is one base distant, so this may be a read error. The CDR3 DNA follows: TGTGCCAGCAGCCCAGACAGAGTCAATCGGCCCCAGCATTTT. It yields the protein CASSPDRVNRPQHF. This sequence joins TRBV7-2 and TRBJ1-5; tentatively, D is TRBD1 (5 bases). The CDR3 sequence is 14 residues long. From germline, CDR1 is SGHTA and CDR2 FQGNSA.

The chain links TRBV29-1 to TRBJ2-7; no firm D call. V dropped 4 bases and J dropped 2 bases, with 6 bases sitting between them. Germline V CDR1 and CDR2: SQVTM, ANQGSEA. The CDR3 contains 11 residues. CDR3 bases: TGCAGCGTTGGTCAGACCTACGAGCAGTACTTC. As protein: CSVGQTYEQYF.

The genes are TRBV24-1 and TRBJ2-2; D ambiguous. V lost 4 bases and J lost 1, with 6 bases in between. CDR3 length equals 14 residues. Germline V CDR1 and CDR2: KGHDR, SFDVKD. The CDR3 nucleotides read TGTGCCACCAGTGAGGCCCAGAACACCGGGGAGCTGTTTTTT. Translated: CATSEAQNTGELFF.

There are many counts of this clonotype. This chain joins TRBV15 and TRBJ2-5; tentatively, D is TRBD1 or TRBD2 (5 bases each). Germline V gene data show CDR1 as LNHNV and CDR2 as YYDKDF (reference sequence). The V end was cut by 6 bases, the J end by 5 bases, with 19 bases between. The CDR3 consists of 15 residues. CDR3 amino acids: CATRQLGSGLETQYF. The CDR3 region has the DNA TGTGCCACCAGACAGCTAGGCTCGGGGCTGGAGACCCAGTACTTC.

This clonotype was counted between two and nine times. CDR3 nucleotide sequence: TGTGCTAGTGGTTTGCGGGACACATACAATGAGCAGTTCTTC. It specifies CASGLRDTYNEQFF. The chain couples TRBV12-5 to TRBJ2-1; TRBD1 is a possible D gene (6 bases). The CDR3 is 14 amino acids. Germline values: CDR1 LGHNT, CDR2 FRNRAP. V was clipped by 2 bases and J by 4 bases, with 9 bases between them.

This clonotype was observed a few times. The chain is built from TRBV5-1 and TRBJ2-5; D remains ambiguous. V was trimmed by 0 bases and J by 3 bases, leaving 12 bases between them. The germline V gene has CDR1 SGHRS and CDR2 YFSETQ. The CDR3 extends over 15 amino acids. The CDR3 sequence: CASSLGRIPEETQYF. In DNA form, the CDR3 reads TGCGCCAGCAGCTTGGGGCGGATCCCTGAAGAGACCCAGTACTTC.

This clonotype occurred many times. The chain combines TRBV2 with TRBJ2-3; D perhaps matches TRBD2 (6 bases). This CDR3 is 16 amino acids long. Trimming took 4 bases from V and 4 from J, leaving 18 bases between them. Germline V gene sequence: CDR1 SNHLY, CDR2 FYNNEI. This CDR3 is CASSAWGGLTPDTQYF. The CDR3 bases are TGTGCCAGCAGTGCCTGGGGAGGATTGACTCCAGATACGCAGTATTTT. The entire variable domain, with the rest obtained from reference TRBV2 and TRBJ2-3, is as follows: EPEVTQTPSHQVTQMGQEVILRCVPISNHLYFYWYRQILGQKVEFLVSFYNNEISEKSEIFDDQFSVERPDGSNFTLKIRSTKLEDSAMYFCASSAWGGLTPDTQYFGPGTRLTVL.

This clonotype was counted ten times or more. The chain joins TRBV7-9 to TRBJ2-2, with 8 bases identical to TRBD2. The CDR3 consists of 16 residues. The trim removed 4 bases at V and 0 bases at J, leaving 4 bases unmatched. Germline assignment: CDR1 SEHNR and CDR2 FQNEAQ (reference sequence). The CDR3 region has the DNA TGTGCCAGCAGCTCCGGGGGGGGAGCGAACACCGGGGAGCTGTTTTTT. Translated: CASSSGGGANTGELFF.

As to this clonotype: This may come from a read error, since a much larger clone is one base off. The genes are TRBV6-9 and TRBJ2-1, with D possibly TRBD2 on 6 matching bases. The CDR3 has 16 residues. Germline V lookup: CDR1 MNHGY, CDR2 SVAAGI. The DNA of the CDR3 is TGTGACAGCAGTTCCTCCGTCGGTAGCGGCTACAATGAGCAGTTCTTC. This gives the protein CDSSSSVGSGYNEQFF.

As regards this clonotype: At one boundary the junction diverges from the germline segment, which might be a read error. CDR3: CASSPIGAPSTGGLFF. The CDR3 nucleotides are TGTGCCAGCAGCCCCATAGGGGCCCCGAGTACCGGGGGGCTGTTTTTT. The chain joins TRBV7-9 to TRBJ2-2; TRBD2 is a possible D gene (6 bases). CDR1 is SEHNR, CDR2 FQNEAQ, per germline (reference sequence). The CDR3 length is 16 residues.

In this sample, this clonotype turned up many times. This chain joins TRBV12-3 or TRBV12-4 and TRBJ2-7, with 9 bases fitting TRBD1. V lost 7 bases, J lost 2 bases, and 18 bases stayed unmatched. The CDR3 loop spans 18 amino acids. The CDR3 sequence: CASKTTGTGTGNPYEQYF. DNA of the CDR3: TGTGCCAGCAAGACTACCGGTACCGGGACAGGGAATCCCTACGAGCAGTACTTC.

This clonotype was counted many times. The chain links TRBV6-1 to TRBJ2-7; 9 nucleotides align to TRBD2. Germline trimming cut 6 bases from V and 5 bases from J; bases unmatched to any gene: 5. Per germline, CDR1 MNHNS and CDR2 SASEGT. This CDR3 has 13 residues. The chain's CDR3 is CASSRGLANEQYF. Written as DNA, the CDR3 is TGTGCCAGCAGCCGGGGACTAGCTAACGAGCAGTACTTC.

This clonotype was seen a handful of times. This rearrangement joins TRBV6-2 or TRBV6-3 to TRBJ2-4; possibly TRBD1 for D (5 bases). V was trimmed by 0 bases and J by 0 bases, leaving 12 bases between them. Looked up from germline, CDR1 is MNHEY and CDR2 is SVGEGT. The CDR3 spans 17 residues. The CDR3 sequence is CASSYSSRGVAKNIQYF. The DNA for the CDR3 is TGTGCCAGCAGTTACTCGAGTAGGGGCGTAGCCAAAAACATTCAGTACTTC.

This clonotype was seen a few times. The genes are TRBV7-8 and TRBJ2-1, with D perhaps matching TRBD2 (6 bases). Germline V gives CDR1 SGHVS, CDR2 FQNEAQ. V was trimmed by 7 bases and J by 7 bases, leaving 23 bases between them. The CDR3 is 16 residues long. The CDR3 loop is CASTPQRAGRANEQFF. The CDR3 coding sequence is TGTGCCAGCACCCCCCAACGGGCGGGAAGGGCAAATGAGCAGTTCTTC. The full variable domain, rest sourced from reference TRBV7-8 and TRBJ2-1, is GAGVSQSPRYKVAKRGQDVALRCDPISGHVSLFWYQQALGQGPEFLTYFQNEAQLDKSGLPSDRFFAERPEGSVSTLKIQRTQQEDSAVYLCASTPQRAGRANEQFFGPGTRLTVL.

This clonotype appeared many times. This chain connects TRBV20-1 to TRBJ2-3; a possible D gene is TRBD2 (7 bases). This CDR3 spans 16 amino acids. Germline CDR1 DFQATT, CDR2 SNEGSKA (reference sequence). The V gene lost 0 bases and the J gene lost 5 bases, with 18 bases spanning the gap. CDR3 nucleotide sequence: TGCAGTGCTAGAGATACGGGGGCTAGCGGACGAGATACGCAGTATTTT. This encodes CSARDTGASGRDTQYF.

The CDR3: CASSQDVTSSYEQYF. The CDR3, as DNA: TGTGCCAGCAGCCAAGATGTAACAAGCTCCTACGAGCAGTACTTC. V and J are TRBV4-2 and TRBJ2-7; D remains unclear. The CDR3 length is 15 residues. V lost 0 bases and J 0 bases, leaving 9 bases between the germline ends. From germline, CDR1 is LGHNA and CDR2 YNFKEQ.

There are many counts of this clonotype. The J gene is TRBJ2-7, the V gene TRBV10-3; 12 bases agree with TRBD2. The CDR3 sequence is 15 residues long. V gave up 2 bases and J gave up 6 bases; unmatched junction bases: 5. CDR1 is ENHRY and CDR2 is SYGVKD in the germline V gene. The CDR3 region is CAISEGLAGGSEQYF. The CDR3 DNA reads as TGTGCCATCAGTGAGGGGCTAGCGGGAGGGAGCGAGCAGTACTTC.

The chain is built from TRBV7-9 and TRBJ2-6; 7 nucleotides agree with TRBD1. CDR1 is SEHNR and CDR2 is FQNEAQ in the germline V gene (reference sequence). Trimming removed 4 bases from V and 0 bases from J; junction bases left unmatched: 9. The CDR3 loop spans 18 amino acids. The CDR3 here is CASSYGQAVVSGANVLTF. CDR3 nucleotides: TGTGCCAGCAGCTATGGACAGGCCGTGGTCTCTGGGGCCAACGTCCTGACTTTC.

This clonotype was seen many times. The chain has TRBV20-1 and TRBJ2-7; 10 bases map to TRBD2. Looked up from germline, CDR1 is DFQATT and CDR2 is SNEGSKA (reference sequence). The CDR3 runs 16 residues. V shed 0 bases and J 0 bases; nucleotides not matched to a gene: 5. CDR3 in DNA: TGCAGTGCTAGAGATACCGGGACTAGCGTCTCCTACGAGCAGTACTTC. Its translation is CSARDTGTSVSYEQYF.

This clonotype was observed at least ten times. CDR3 nucleotide sequence: TGTGCCAGCAGCGAGAGAGGGGAGCAGTTCTTC. As protein: CASSERGEQFF. The chain uses TRBV7-9 and TRBJ2-1, with D possibly TRBD2 on 5 matching bases. This CDR3 has 11 amino acids. V dropped 5 bases and J dropped 10 bases, with 9 bases sitting between them. CDR1 is SEHNR, CDR2 FQNEAQ, per germline (reference sequence).

This clonotype was recorded at least ten times. The rearrangement joins TRBV3-1 to TRBJ1-3; D is uncertain. There are 14 residues in the CDR3. The V end was cut by 6 bases, the J end by 1 base, with 10 bases between. Looked up from germline, CDR1 is LGHDT and CDR2 is YNNKEL (reference sequence). CDR3 amino acids: CASSTTESGNTIYF. The CDR3 region has the DNA TGTGCCAGCAGTACCACGGAATCTGGAAACACCATATATTTT.